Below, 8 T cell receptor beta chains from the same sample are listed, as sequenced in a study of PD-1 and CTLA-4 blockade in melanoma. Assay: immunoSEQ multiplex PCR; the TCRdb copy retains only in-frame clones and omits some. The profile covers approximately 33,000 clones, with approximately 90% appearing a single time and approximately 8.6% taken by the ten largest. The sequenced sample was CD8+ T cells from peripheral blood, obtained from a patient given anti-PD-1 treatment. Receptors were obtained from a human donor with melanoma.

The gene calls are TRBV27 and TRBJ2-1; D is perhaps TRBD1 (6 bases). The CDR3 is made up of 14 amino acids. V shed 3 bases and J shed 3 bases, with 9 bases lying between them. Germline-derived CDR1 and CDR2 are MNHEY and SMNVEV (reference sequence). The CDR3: CASSFRDNYNEQFF. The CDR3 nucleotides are TGTGCCAGCAGTTTCCGGGACAACTACAATGAGCAGTTCTTC.

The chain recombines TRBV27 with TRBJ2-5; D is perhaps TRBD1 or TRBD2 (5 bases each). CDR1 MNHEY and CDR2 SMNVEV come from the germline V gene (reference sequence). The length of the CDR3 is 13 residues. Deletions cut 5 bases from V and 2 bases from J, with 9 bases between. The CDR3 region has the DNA TGTGCCAGCAGTCCCGGGACGCAAGAGACCCAGTACTTC. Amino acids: CASSPGTQETQYF.

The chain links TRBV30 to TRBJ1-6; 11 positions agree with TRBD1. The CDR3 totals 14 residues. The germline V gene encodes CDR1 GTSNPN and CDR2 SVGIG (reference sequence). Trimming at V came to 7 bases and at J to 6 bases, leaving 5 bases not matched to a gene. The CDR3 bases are TGTGCCTACTCAGGGACAGGGGGTAATTCACCCCTCCACTTT. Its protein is CAYSGTGGNSPLHF.

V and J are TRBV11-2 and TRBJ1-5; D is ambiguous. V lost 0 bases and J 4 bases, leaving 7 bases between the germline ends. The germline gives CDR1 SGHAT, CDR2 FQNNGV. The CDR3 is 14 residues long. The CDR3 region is CASSLDGANQPQHF. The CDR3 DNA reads TGTGCCAGCAGCTTAGATGGCGCGAATCAGCCCCAGCATTTT.

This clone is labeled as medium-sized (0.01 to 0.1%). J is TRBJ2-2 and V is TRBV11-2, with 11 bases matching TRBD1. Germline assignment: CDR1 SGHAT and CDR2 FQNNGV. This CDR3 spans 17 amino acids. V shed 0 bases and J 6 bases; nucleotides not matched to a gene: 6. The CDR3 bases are TGTGCCAGCAGCTTAGAAGGACAGGGGGCGATGTCCGGGGAGCTGTTTTTT. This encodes CASSLEGQGAMSGELFF.

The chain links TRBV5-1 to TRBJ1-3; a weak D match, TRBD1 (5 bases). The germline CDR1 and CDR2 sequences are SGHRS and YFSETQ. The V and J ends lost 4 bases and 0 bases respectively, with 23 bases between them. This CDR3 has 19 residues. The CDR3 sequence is CASSLSEPSGRSSGNTIYF. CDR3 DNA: TGCGCCAGCAGCCTATCGGAGCCTTCGGGACGGAGCTCTGGAAACACCATATATTTT. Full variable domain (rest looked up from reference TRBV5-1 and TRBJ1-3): KAGVTQTPRYLIKTRGQQVTLSCSPISGHRSVSWYQQTPGQGLQFLFEYFSETQRNKGNFPGRFSGRQFSNSRSEMNVSTLELGDSALYLCASSLSEPSGRSSGNTIYFGEGSWLTVV.

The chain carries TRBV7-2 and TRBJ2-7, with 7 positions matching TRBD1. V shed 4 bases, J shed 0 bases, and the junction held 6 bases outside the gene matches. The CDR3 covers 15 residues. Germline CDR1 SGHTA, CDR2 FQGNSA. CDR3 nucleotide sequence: TGTGCCAGCAGCTCACCGAGGACAGGCTCCTACGAGCAGTACTTC. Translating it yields CASSSPRTGSYEQYF. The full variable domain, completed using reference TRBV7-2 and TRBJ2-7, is GAGVSQSPSNKVTEKGKDVELRCDPISGHTALYWYRQSLGQGLEFLIYFQGNSAPDKSGLPSDRFSAERTGGSVSTLTIQRTQQEDSAVYLCASSSPRTGSYEQYFGPGTRLTVT.

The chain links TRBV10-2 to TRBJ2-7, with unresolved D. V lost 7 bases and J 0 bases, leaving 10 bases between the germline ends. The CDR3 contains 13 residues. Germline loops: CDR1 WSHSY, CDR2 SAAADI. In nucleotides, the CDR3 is TGCGCCAGCAAACCCAGAAGCTCCTACGAGCAGTACTTC. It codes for CASKPRSSYEQYF.